What follows are 14 T cell receptor beta chains derived from one specimen sequenced in a study of blood T cell repertoires in COVID-19. Assay: immunoSEQ multiplex PCR; the TCRdb copy retains only in-frame clones and omits some. The table lists roughly 330,000 clones, over 70% of them singletons. The material sequenced was peripheral blood. These receptors were obtained from a woman in her 50s with acute or convalescent COVID-19.

This sequence joins TRBV9 and TRBJ2-3; the D is unclear. The CDR3 runs 15 residues. Germline values: CDR1 SGDLS, CDR2 YYNGEE. The V end lost 0 bases, the J end lost 0 bases, and 8 bases lay between the germline ends. The CDR3 DNA sequence: TGTGCCAGCAGCGTAGAATTAGTGAGCACAGATACGCAGTATTTT. Its protein is CASSVELVSTDTQYF.

This clone was observed a single time. CDR3 DNA sequence: TGTGCCAGCAGCCCAAGGGGGGGAGGGCCTTTTGAGCAGTTCTTC. Protein sequence: CASSPRGGGPFEQFF. V usage is TRBV6-6 and J usage is TRBJ2-1; the D gene is possibly TRBD2 (7 bases). The V gene's germline CDR1 is MNHNY and CDR2 SVGAGI (reference sequence). Trimming pared 6 bases from V and 9 bases from J, leaving 21 bases between. The CDR3 has 15 amino acids.

The chain employs TRBV6-5 and TRBJ2-1, with 14 bases fitting TRBD2. Per germline, CDR1 MNHEY and CDR2 SVGAGI. V dropped 4 bases and J dropped 6; count of bases not matched to a gene: 2. This CDR3 has 15 residues. This CDR3 is CASSSTSGGGNEQFF. CDR3 bases: TGTGCCAGCAGTTCGACTAGCGGGGGGGGCAATGAGCAGTTCTTC.

The chain combines TRBV27 with TRBJ2-7; perhaps TRBD1 as D (6 bases). Trimming left V 4 bases short and J 5 bases short, with 15 bases between. In germline, CDR1 is MNHEY, CDR2 SMNVEV (reference sequence). The CDR3 contains 14 residues. The CDR3 DNA is TGTGCCAGCAGTTCCTACAGGGCAAGCGACGAGCAGTACTTC. Residues: CASSSYRASDEQYF.

The chain combines TRBV7-2 with TRBJ2-7, with TRBD1 matching over 9 bases. Trimming removed 5 bases from V and 9 bases from J; junction bases left unmatched: 5. The V gene's germline CDR1 is SGHTA and CDR2 FQGNSA. The CDR3 consists of 12 residues. The CDR3 nucleotides are TGTGCCAGCAGCCAGGACAGGGGAGTGCAGTACGTC. Its translation is CASSQDRGVQYV.

The chain carries TRBV5-1 and TRBJ1-2; perhaps TRBD1 as D (6 bases). V lost 0 bases to trimming and J lost 3 bases, with 18 bases between them. The germline CDR1 and CDR2 sequences are SGHRS and YFSETQ. This CDR3 has 17 residues. This chain's CDR3 is CASSLGSNGGADYGYTF. The CDR3 DNA sequence: TGCGCCAGCAGCTTGGGGTCCAATGGGGGGGCCGACTATGGCTACACCTTC.

The chain has TRBV4-1 and TRBJ1-2; TRBD1 matches at 8 bases. The trim removed 4 bases at V and 3 bases at J, leaving 7 bases unmatched. Germline V gene sequence: CDR1 MGHRA, CDR2 YSYEKL. There are 15 residues in the CDR3. In DNA form, the CDR3 reads TGCGCCAGCAGCCTTGGACAGGGACAGGACTATGGCTACACCTTC. Residues: CASSLGQGQDYGYTF.

The rearrangement links TRBV7-2 to TRBJ1-5; 9 bases line up with TRBD1. The germline gives CDR1 SGHTA, CDR2 FQGNSA. V was clipped by 5 bases and J by 3 bases; unmatched bases: 8. This CDR3 comprises 16 residues. The chain's CDR3 is CASSLAGQGNNQPQHF. CDR3 in DNA: TGTGCCAGCAGCCTTGCAGGACAGGGGAACAATCAGCCCCAGCATTTT.

This clone has just a few counts. The sample has other DNA sequences that encode this CDR3 too. The chain recombines TRBV7-9 with TRBJ1-5; D may be TRBD1 (6 bases). V dropped 3 bases and J dropped 3 bases, with 9 bases sitting between them. This CDR3 spans 14 amino acids. Germline values: CDR1 SEHNR, CDR2 FQNEAQ (reference sequence). In DNA, the CDR3 is TGTGCCAGCAGCTTGGACAGCTCCAATCAGCCCCAGCATTTT. This encodes CASSLDSSNQPQHF.

The rearrangement links TRBV30 to TRBJ1-5; 7 nucleotides line up with TRBD1. CDR3 length: 14 residues. CDR1 and CDR2 (germline): GTSNPN, SVGIG (reference sequence). Trimming at V came to 6 bases and at J to 4 bases, leaving 9 bases not matched to a gene. In DNA form, the CDR3 reads TGTGCCTGCCAGGGGGACGGCGGTAATCAGCCCCAGCATTTT. Translation gives CACQGDGGNQPQHF.

V is TRBV3-1 (or the pseudogene TRBV3-2) and J is TRBJ2-2; TRBD2 might be the D (6 bases). This CDR3 has 16 residues. The germline CDR1 and CDR2 sequences are LGHDT and YNNKEL (reference sequence). Trimming cost V 0 bases and J 2 bases, with 10 bases left between them. The CDR3 bases are TGTGCCAGCAGCCAAGATCCCGGGAGTAACACCGGGGAGCTGTTTTTT. Protein sequence: CASSQDPGSNTGELFF.

V and J are TRBV18 and TRBJ1-5; TRBD1 agrees at 7 bases. The CDR3 runs 19 residues. In germline, CDR1 is KGHSH, CDR2 LQKENI. With V trimmed by 3 bases and J by 2 bases, 16 bases remained unmatched. The CDR3 reads CASSPSAGQDALRNQPQHF. The CDR3 DNA reads TGTGCCAGCTCACCTTCAGCAGGACAGGACGCTTTGCGCAATCAGCCCCAGCATTTT.

The V call is TRBV9, the J call TRBJ2-1; 8 bases are a match to TRBD2. The CDR3 spans 13 residues. The germline V gene has CDR1 SGDLS and CDR2 YYNGEE. J gave up 7 bases and V 10 bases, and 10 bases lay outside the gene matches. CDR3 bases: TGTGCCGGCTCGGGGGGGCCGGGTAATGAGCAGTTCTTC. Its translation: CAGSGGPGNEQFF.

The V and J genes are TRBV9 and TRBJ1-1; D remains ambiguous. Per germline, CDR1 SGDLS and CDR2 YYNGEE. The CDR3 contains 14 residues. The V and J ends lost 1 base and 6 bases respectively, with 13 bases between them. The CDR3 loop is CASSVKWGGSEAFF. The CDR3 DNA follows: TGTGCCAGCAGCGTAAAGTGGGGAGGTTCTGAAGCTTTCTTT.